Detailed here is one TCR beta chain. This sample is drawn from a study of control samples from healthy donors and cancer patients. V dropped 0 bases and J dropped 0 bases, with 7 bases sitting between them. The CDR3 loop spans 15 amino acids. Germline CDR1 and CDR2: SGDLS and YYNGEE. Produced via immunoSEQ multiplex PCR; TCRdb's table is partial and in-frame only. Of about 81,000 clones listed, just under 95% are singletons. This rearrangement joins TRBV9 to TRBJ1-3; D uncertain. Source material: blood. The TCR originated in a young woman in good health. CDR3 DNA: TGTGCCAGCAGCGTAGGGGCCCACTCTGGAAACACCATATATTTT. Translating it yields CASSVGAHSGNTIYF.